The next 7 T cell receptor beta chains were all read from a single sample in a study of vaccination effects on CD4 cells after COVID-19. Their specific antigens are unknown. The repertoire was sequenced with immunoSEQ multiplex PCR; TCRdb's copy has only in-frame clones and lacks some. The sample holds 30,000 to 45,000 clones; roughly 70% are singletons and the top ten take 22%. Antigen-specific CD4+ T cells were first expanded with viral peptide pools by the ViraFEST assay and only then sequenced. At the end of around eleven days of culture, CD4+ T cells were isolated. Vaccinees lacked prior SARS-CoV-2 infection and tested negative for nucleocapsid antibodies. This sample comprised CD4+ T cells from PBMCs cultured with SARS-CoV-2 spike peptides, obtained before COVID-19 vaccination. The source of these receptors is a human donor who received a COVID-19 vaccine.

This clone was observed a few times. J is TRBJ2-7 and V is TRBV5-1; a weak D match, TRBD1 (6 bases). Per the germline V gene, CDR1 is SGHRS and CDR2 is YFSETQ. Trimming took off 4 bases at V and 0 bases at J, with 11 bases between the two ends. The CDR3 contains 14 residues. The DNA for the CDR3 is TGCGCCAGCAGCCCCGGGACACTCTCCTACGAGCAGTACTTC. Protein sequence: CASSPGTLSYEQYF.

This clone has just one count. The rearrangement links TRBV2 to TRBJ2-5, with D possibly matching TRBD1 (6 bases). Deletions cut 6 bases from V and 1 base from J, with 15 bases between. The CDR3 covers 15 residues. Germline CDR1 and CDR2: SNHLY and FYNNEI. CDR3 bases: TGTGCCAGCAGGGATCAGGGGTCCCCCCAAGAGACCCAGTACTTC. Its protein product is CASRDQGSPQETQYF.

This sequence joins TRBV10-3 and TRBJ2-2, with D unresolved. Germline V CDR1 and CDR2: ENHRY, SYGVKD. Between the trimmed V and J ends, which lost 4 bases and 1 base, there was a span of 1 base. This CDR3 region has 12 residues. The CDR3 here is CAISGNTGELFF. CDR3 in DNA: TGTGCCATCAGTGGGAACACCGGGGAGCTGTTTTTT.

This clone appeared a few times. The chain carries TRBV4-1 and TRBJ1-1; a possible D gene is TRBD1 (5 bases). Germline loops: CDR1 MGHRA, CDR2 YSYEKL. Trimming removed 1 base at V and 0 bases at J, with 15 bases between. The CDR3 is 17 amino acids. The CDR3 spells CASSQVDVGALNTEAFF. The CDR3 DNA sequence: TGCGCCAGCAGCCAAGTTGACGTAGGGGCACTGAACACTGAAGCTTTCTTT.

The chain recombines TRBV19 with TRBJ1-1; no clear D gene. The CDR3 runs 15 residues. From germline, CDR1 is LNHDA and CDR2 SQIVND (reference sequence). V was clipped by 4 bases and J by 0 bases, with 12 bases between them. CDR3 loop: CASSKARTMNTEAFF. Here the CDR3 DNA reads TGTGCCAGTAGTAAAGCCAGGACTATGAACACTGAAGCTTTCTTT.

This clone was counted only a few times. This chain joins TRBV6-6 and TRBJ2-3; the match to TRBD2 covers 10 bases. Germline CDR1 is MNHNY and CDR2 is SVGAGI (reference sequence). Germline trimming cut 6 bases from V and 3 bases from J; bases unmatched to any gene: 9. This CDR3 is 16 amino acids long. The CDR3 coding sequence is TGTGCCAGCAGATCCTATAGCGGGGGGACGACAGATACGCAGTATTTT. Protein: CASRSYSGGTTDTQYF.

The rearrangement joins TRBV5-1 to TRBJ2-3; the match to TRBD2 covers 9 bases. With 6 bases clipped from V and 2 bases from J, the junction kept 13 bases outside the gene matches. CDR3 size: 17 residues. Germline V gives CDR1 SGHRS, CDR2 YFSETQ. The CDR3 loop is CASKVPLAGTNTDTQYF. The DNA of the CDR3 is TGCGCCAGCAAGGTTCCCCTAGCGGGAACGAACACAGATACGCAGTATTTT.